The next 7 T cell receptor beta chains were all read from a single sample in a study of OX40 agonist ivuxolimab in advanced cancers. Library prep was done by the immunoSEQ multiplex PCR assay. This immuneACCESS table, as held by TCRdb, lists in-frame sequences with V and J called but not all clones. Of the missing ones, under half trace to an unresolved V gene in checked studies; the others have no known cause. The sample includes over 60,000 clones, with roughly nine tenths observed a single time. The ten biggest clones cover about 0.94% of the sample. Sequencing used CD4+ or CD8+ T cells sorted from blood, obtained in a trial of the OX40 agonist ivuxolimab. Source of these receptors: an adult with an advanced solid tumor such as melanoma, head and neck, liver or kidney cancer.

The chain recombines TRBV5-8 with TRBJ1-2, with D hard to call. The V end was cut by 4 bases, the J end by 2 bases, with 12 bases between. Per germline, CDR1 SGHTS and CDR2 YDEGEE. The CDR3 is 14 amino acids. The CDR3 sequence: CASSPSIANYGYTF. CDR3 DNA: TGTGCCAGCAGCCCTAGTATTGCCAACTATGGCTACACCTTC.

The J gene is TRBJ2-3, the V gene TRBV2; no clear D gene. V was cut by 6 bases and J by 0 bases, with 4 bases left in between. This CDR3 has 12 amino acids. Germline lookup yields CDR1 SNHLY and CDR2 FYNNEI. CDR3 nucleotide sequence: TGTGCCAGCAGCTATAGCACAGATACGCAGTATTTT. This codes for CASSYSTDTQYF.

This chain links TRBV9 with TRBJ2-7; D perhaps matches TRBD2 (6 bases). The CDR3 has 17 residues. Germline assignment: CDR1 SGDLS and CDR2 YYNGEE. With 0 bases removed from V and 6 bases from J, the gap between germline ends came to 22 bases. In DNA form, the CDR3 reads TGTGCCAGCAGCGTAGCTCCCGAGTTAACGGGAGTACGCGAGCAGTACTTC. Translation: CASSVAPELTGVREQYF.

This chain connects TRBV4-2 to TRBJ2-1; D is unresolved. CDR1 and CDR2 from the germline V gene are LGHNA and YNFKEQ. The CDR3 covers 17 residues. V was cut by 0 bases and J by 4 bases, with 16 bases left in between. The DNA for the CDR3 is TGTGCCAGCAGCCAAGATGAGGAACGGGTCTTTTACAATGAGCAGTTCTTC. This translates into CASSQDEERVFYNEQFF.

The CDR3 nucleotides are TGTGCCAGCAGCCCTACGAATCGCCCCCTCCACTTT. It yields the protein CASSPTNRPLHF. This sequence joins TRBV6-5 and TRBJ1-6; D uncertain. This CDR3 has 12 residues. V was cut by 6 bases and J by 13 bases, with 13 bases left in between. In germline, CDR1 is MNHEY, CDR2 SVGAGI.

The chain couples TRBV7-9 to TRBJ1-1; maybe TRBD1 (5 bases). The CDR3 is made up of 14 amino acids. V lost 5 bases and J lost 1, with 11 bases in between. Germline loops: CDR1 SEHNR, CDR2 FQNEAQ (reference sequence). CDR3 in amino acids: CASSQGTGNTEAFF. The CDR3 DNA reads as TGTGCCAGCAGCCAAGGGACGGGGAACACTGAAGCTTTCTTT. Combining the CDR3 with reference TRBV7-9 and TRBJ1-1 gives the whole variable domain DTGVSQNPRHKITKRGQNVTFRCDPISEHNRLYWYRQTLGQGPEFLTYFQNEAQLEKSRLLSDRFSAERPKGSFSTLEIQRTEQGDSAMYLCASSQGTGNTEAFFGQGTRLTVV.

The chain couples TRBV6-5 to TRBJ1-5, with no clear D. V lost 0 bases to trimming and J lost 6 bases, with 9 bases between them. The germline CDR1 and CDR2 sequences are MNHEY and SVGAGI. This CDR3 has 14 residues. The CDR3 spells CASSYSRVGQPQHF. The CDR3 DNA is TGTGCCAGCAGTTACTCGAGAGTAGGTCAGCCCCAGCATTTT.